This is a list of T cell receptor beta chains from one sample in a study of blood T cell repertoires in COVID-19. TCRdb keeps only in-frame clones here, not all; method: immunoSEQ multiplex PCR. The sample holds a few hundred thousand clones, roughly 86% seen once. Sequenced input: peripheral blood. Receptor source: a woman in her fifties or sixties with COVID-19, enrolled during active disease. Each CDR3 is given with its conserved first and last residue. Fields, in order: J gene, V gene, D gene, clone size, CDR3 protein, CDR3 DNA. The D gene is left open where the match is weak. Not every row has a clone size; where given, it reads once, few, many or a size class.

TRBJ2-1,TRBV12-5,TRBD2,few,CASGLGLAGHHEQFF,TGTGCTAGTGGTTTGGGACTAGCGGGGCACCATGAGCAGTTCTTC
TRBJ1-1,TRBV7-2,-,-,CASSLATGNTEAFF,TGTGCCAGCAGCTTAGCAACGGGGAACACTGAAGCTTTCTTT
TRBJ2-7,TRBV9,-,-,CASSITGSYEQYF,TGTGCCAGCAGCATTACAGGGTCCTACGAGCAGTACTTC
TRBJ1-6,TRBV2,TRBD1,-,CASSLGQGVNSPLHF,TGTGCCAGCAGTCTGGGACAGGGGGTTAATTCACCCCTCCACTTT
TRBJ1-2,TRBV28,TRBD1,once,CASGYSGQGENYGYTF,TGTGCCAGCGGATATTCGGGACAGGGGGAGAACTATGGCTACACCTTC
TRBJ1-1,TRBV30,-,-,CAWKVERTEAFF,TGTGCCTGGAAAGTTGAGCGCACTGAAGCTTTCTTT
TRBJ2-1,TRBV6-6,TRBD2,-,CASSWGLAGWDEQFF,TGTGCCAGCAGCTGGGGACTAGCGGGGTGGGATGAGCAGTTCTTC
TRBJ1-2,TRBV5-4,-,-,CASSQGGGFGYTF,TGTGCCAGCAGCCAAGGGGGGGGCTTTGGCTACACCTTC
TRBJ2-1,TRBV19,-,-,CASSIGDEQFF,TGTGCCAGTAGTATAGGAGATGAGCAGTTCTTC
TRBJ2-1,TRBV27,TRBD2,-,CASSLLAGGYNEQFF,TGTGCCAGCAGTTTGTTAGCGGGGGGGTACAATGAGCAGTTCTTC
TRBJ2-2,TRBV29-1,-,-,CSVIRVNTGELFF,TGCAGCGTTATCAGGGTGAACACCGGGGAGCTGTTTTTT
TRBJ2-4,TRBV21-1,-,-,CASRLHGFRPIAKNIQYF,TGTGCCAGCAGACTACACGGATTCCGCCCGATAGCCAAAAACATTCAGTACTTC
TRBJ2-2,TRBV28,-,-,CASTLGTGELFF,TGTGCCAGCACTCTCGGCACCGGGGAGCTGTTTTTT
TRBJ2-1,TRBV10-3,TRBD1,-,CAIRPGQIYNEQFF,TGTGCCATCAGGCCGGGACAGATCTACAATGAGCAGTTCTTC
TRBJ2-1,TRBV4-1,-,once,CASSPYLPVSGNEQFF,TGCGCCAGCAGCCCCTACCTGCCGGTGTCAGGGAATGAGCAGTTCTTC
TRBJ1-1,TRBV18,-,-,CASSPTRGRSAEAFF,TGTGCCAGCTCACCCACCCGGGGTAGGAGTGCTGAAGCTTTCTTT
TRBJ1-6,TRBV19,-,-,CASSPGRVNYSPLHF,TGTGCCAGTAGTCCCGGCAGGGTAAATTACTCACCCCTCCACTTT
TRBJ1-2,TRBV19,-,-,CASSMSGTRRGYTF,TGTGCCAGTAGTATGAGCGGGACCCGGCGGGGCTACACCTTC
TRBJ2-5,TRBV5-1,TRBD2,-,CASSALSPGLALQETQYF,TGCGCCAGCAGCGCCCTCTCCCCGGGACTAGCTTTACAAGAGACCCAGTACTTC
TRBJ2-1,TRBV5-1,TRBD2,-,CASSSGSRRGVYNEQFF,TGCGCCAGCAGCTCGGGGAGTAGGCGGGGGGTATACAATGAGCAGTTCTTC
TRBJ1-4,TRBV5-6,-,once,CASSLVGDTLEKLFF,TGTGCCAGCAGCCTTGTAGGGGACACCCTTGAAAAACTGTTTTTT
TRBJ1-2,TRBV27,TRBD1,-,CASSTTGGMYGYTF,TGTGCCAGCAGTACTACAGGGGGAATGTATGGCTACACCTTC
TRBJ2-1,TRBV9,-,-,CASSTVSSSYNEQFF,TGTGCCAGCAGTACCGTTTCGAGCTCCTACAATGAGCAGTTCTTC
TRBJ2-3,TRBV28,TRBD2,-,CASSLDAGGDTQYF,TGTGCCAGCAGTTTAGATGCGGGGGGTGATACGCAGTATTTT
TRBJ1-1,TRBV7-2,-,-,CASSSQKNTEAFF,TGTGCCAGCAGCTCCCAGAAGAACACTGAAGCTTTCTTT
TRBJ2-1,TRBV6-5,-,-,CASSLRGTAYNEQFF,TGTGCCAGCAGTCTACGGGGGACGGCCTACAATGAGCAGTTCTTC
TRBJ2-7,TRBV30,TRBD2,-,CAWSGLAGALEQYF,TGTGCCTGGAGTGGACTAGCGGGGGCCTTGGAGCAGTACTTC
TRBJ1-5,TRBV5-1,-,few,CASSPAGQGPQPQHF,TGCGCCAGCAGCCCGGCGGGGCAGGGACCTCAGCCCCAGCATTTT
TRBJ1-1,TRBV30,TRBD1,-,CAWSPRQGRISEAFF,TGTGCCTGGAGTCCGAGACAGGGTAGGATTTCGGAAGCTTTCTTT
TRBJ2-5,TRBV12-3/TRBV12-4,TRBD2,-,CASSRRGGETQYF,TGTGCCAGCAGCCGCCGGGGGGGTGAGACCCAGTACTTC
TRBJ1-5,TRBV5-4,-,few,CASSPDGTNQPQHF,TGTGCCAGCAGCCCCGACGGGACTAATCAGCCCCAGCATTTT
TRBJ2-3,TRBV6-5,TRBD1,-,CASSYSKGGAVDTQYF,TGTGCCAGCAGTTACTCGAAAGGGGGCGCAGTAGATACGCAGTATTTT
TRBJ2-6,TRBV11-3,TRBD1,-,CASSQSGTGYSGANVLTF,TGTGCCAGCAGCCAATCCGGGACAGGGTACTCTGGGGCCAACGTCCTGACTTTC
TRBJ1-4,TRBV6-5,-,-,CASRQTGLLGEKLFF,TGTGCCAGCAGGCAAACAGGGCTTTTAGGTGAAAAACTGTTTTTT
TRBJ2-6,TRBV19,-,-,CASSPNRGIGANVLTF,TGTGCCAGTAGTCCAAATCGGGGGATTGGGGCCAACGTCCTGACTTTC
TRBJ2-7,TRBV19,-,-,CASSVGVGANYEQYF,TGTGCCAGTAGTGTAGGGGTAGGGGCGAACTACGAGCAGTACTTC
TRBJ2-4,TRBV28,TRBD1,-,CASRSRGNIQYF,TGTGCCAGCAGGAGCAGGGGGAACATTCAGTACTTC
TRBJ1-5,TRBV3-1/TRBV3-2,TRBD1,-,CASSQTGGGNQPQHF,TGTGCCAGCAGCCAAACAGGGGGCGGCAATCAGCCCCAGCATTTT
TRBJ1-4,TRBV19,TRBD1,-,CASSMGTGMTTNEKLFF,TGTGCCAGTAGTATGGGGACAGGGATGACAACTAATGAAAAACTGTTTTTT
TRBJ1-6,TRBV10-3,-,once,CAISEQGPYNSPLHF,TGTGCCATCAGTGAACAGGGCCCATATAATTCACCCCTCCACTTT
TRBJ1-2,TRBV27,-,-,CASSLTGNYGYTF,TGTGCCAGCAGTCTAACCGGTAACTATGGCTACACCTTC
TRBJ1-4,TRBV14,-,-,CASSRWRGGPNEKLFF,TGTGCCAGCAGCCGGTGGCGGGGGGGACCTAATGAAAAACTGTTTTTT
TRBJ2-2,TRBV30,-,-,CAWSRVAEELFF,TGTGCCTGGAGTCGCGTAGCGGAGGAGCTGTTTTTT
TRBJ1-1,TRBV19,TRBD1,-,CASTPTDRGGPNTEAFF,TGTGCCAGTACCCCGACCGACAGGGGAGGACCAAACACTGAAGCTTTCTTT
TRBJ1-4,TRBV5-6,TRBD1,-,CASSSMGQVNEKLFF,TGTGCCAGCAGCTCGATGGGACAGGTCAACGAAAAACTGTTTTTT
TRBJ2-3,TRBV6-1,TRBD2,-,CASSEGWTSMDTQYF,TGTGCCAGCAGTGAAGGGTGGACTAGTATGGATACGCAGTATTTT
TRBJ2-7,TRBV5-1,-,-,CASGPDISYEQYF,TGCGCCAGCGGCCCGGACATCTCCTACGAGCAGTACTTC
TRBJ1-2,TRBV27,TRBD1,-,CASSPSRGLVDGYTF,TGTGCCAGCAGTCCTTCGAGGGGGCTCGTGGATGGCTACACCTTC
TRBJ1-6,TRBV5-1,-,-,CASSLAPGTPNRGNSPLHF,TGCGCCAGCAGCTTGGCGCCCGGGACCCCAAACCGGGGGAATTCACCCCTCCACTTT
TRBJ2-1,TRBV11-3,TRBD2,-,CASSLPGGNNEQFF,TGTGCCAGCAGCCTCCCGGGAGGGAACAATGAGCAGTTCTTC
TRBJ1-2,TRBV5-1,TRBD1,-,CASSLGQGASKGYTF,TGCGCCAGCAGCTTGGGACAGGGGGCTTCTAAAGGCTACACCTTC
TRBJ1-5,TRBV27,-,-,CASSLKTNRPQHF,TGTGCCAGCAGTTTAAAAACGAATAGGCCCCAGCATTTT